This TCR beta chain stems from a study of cytomegalovirus exposure and HLA in healthy donors (dated by TCRdb to the late 2010s). As for the study more broadly: An earlier analysis of 587 of the donors reported about 290 Gb of sequence data and approximately 110 million unique TCR beta sequences from approximately 180 million T cells. An early release that covered some 640 HLA-typed donors contained about 300 gigabases of sequencing data and around 80 million unique TCR sequences. The genetic ancestry cluster associated with self-reported Caucasian donors included approximately 85% of the roughly 360 genotyped donors. The study aimed to test whether cataloging public T cell receptors could reveal signatures of past pathogen exposure. The study used immunosequencing to profile the T cell repertoires of around 600 subjects and linked those repertoires to cytomegalovirus serostatus. Besides the first cohort of 550 to 750 subjects, a separate validation cohort made up of over 95 different subjects was used. To predict cytomegalovirus infection status, the study combined high-throughput TCR immunosequencing, statistical association of individual TCRs with disease status, and machine learning. A later analysis re-examined previously published TCR beta repertoires from just over 650 donors and added high-resolution HLA genotyping to investigate patterns of TCR occurrence. The later analysis used no new phenotypic data to find candidate immune exposures, relying instead on TCR beta sequences and their occurrence across donors. In an earlier analysis of more than 550 of the donors, high-throughput TCR beta sequencing was used to judge whether each TCR beta V gene segment behaved as functional or pseudogenic. Donor age, sex, ethnicity and CMV serostatus were collected together with the repertoire data. A later genetic analysis took genome-wide SNP genotypes for about three fifths of the roughly 700 donors and used that subset as a discovery cohort. Every repertoire in the discovery cohort had been generated on one and the same sequencing platform. Both class I and class II loci were covered by HLA typing, at four-digit resolution. The number of donors typed differed by locus, with roughly 629-640 for A, B, C, DRB1 and DQB1, approximately 500 for DQA1, over 600 for DPA1, and approximately 470 for DPB1. Roughly five DR-DQ haplotypes were treated as single units for association and clustering because of strong linkage in the cohort. Among 398 genotyped donors of the cohort, an average of around 240,000 unique TCR beta nucleotide sequences was sequenced per donor, of which about 19% were non-productive. Broader findings and caveats from the paper: Most CMV-associated TCR beta chains appeared to be HLA-restricted in a later analysis, and the HLA associations seemed to be driven largely by CMV exposure. In this cohort, only TCR beta chains were sequenced, and detectable features were limited by the absence of alpha or paired-chain data. The earlier analysis of 587 of the donors excluded 15 to 20 rarely observed V segments, including chromosome 9 orphons, because counts were too low. In vitro tests confirmed that a few of the cytomegalovirus-associated TCR beta chains recognize cytomegalovirus antigens. A later genetic analysis reported fewer N-insertions in productive TCRs among donors in an Asian-associated ancestry cluster than the roughly 640-donor mean. Specific HLA alleles were associated with roughly 16,000 TCR beta sequences at a false discovery rate of 0.05 in a later analysis. While some public TCRs were present in many individuals, most TCR sequences turned up only very rarely across donors. A cluster of highly shared sequence variants was judged likely to be a technical artifact of the sequencing pipeline. A further reported finding was that TCR beta sequences accurately predicted the HLA-A and HLA-B alleles for most subjects in the first cohort. The only immune exposure information available for the cohort was CMV serostatus. In a later analysis, HLA-associated TCR beta chains showed more clonal expansion and lower generation probabilities than non-associated chains that were equally common. A later analysis found that TCR association rates varied across HLA loci, with DRB1 alleles showing the most associated TCRs and HLA-C alleles the fewest. Sequencing depth was assumed to be roughly uniform across donors in the presence/absence analyses, though that assumption may not hold. HLA typing was unavailable for some donors at each locus, so association tests used only the typed subset. It was suggested by the authors that the approach could potentially be generalized to other disease states and immunological phenotypes. Several of the top co-occurrence clusters appeared to be linked to parvovirus B19, influenza, CMV and Epstein-Barr virus, according to a later analysis. Assigning TCR associations to individual alleles was difficult when HLA alleles, especially DR and DQ, strongly co-occurred. Broadly in line with IMGT annotations, most TCR beta V segments showed up in productive rearrangements about 90% or about 30% of the time in an earlier analysis of roughly 590 of the donors. A total of 150 to 200 TCR beta chains were listed by the study as associated with cytomegalovirus. Linkage disequilibrium might explain the correlated functional status among segregating V segments, but an unknown experimental factor could not be ruled out. Cytomegalovirus status was reported to be diagnosed by the classifier with high specificity and sensitivity in both the original and validation cohorts. A later genetic analysis associated a missense DCLRE1C variant with V-gene and J-gene trimming of TCR beta chains, and an independent cohort replicated the association.

Library creation used the immunoSEQ multiplex PCR assay. For the multiplex PCR, a mixture combining 60 forward primers for TCR Vbeta segments and 13 reverse primers for TCR Jbeta segments was used. The CDR3 region of rearranged TCR beta genes was amplified from genomic DNA with a multiplex PCR assay. The amplified TCR beta libraries were sequenced on the Illumina HiSeq System as 87-base-pair reads. Turning to the authors' computational methods: A later analysis tallied roughly 80 million unique TCR beta chains across the 666 repertoires, and about 12 million of those chains were shared by two or more donors. Raw reads were error-corrected and collapsed into unique sequences with a nearest-neighbor algorithm that merged closely related sequences to remove PCR and sequencing errors. Alignment of CDR3 sequences to IMGT reference sequences was used to assign V, D and J gene segments. For a sequence to be retained, a match of at least six nucleotides was required to both a V gene segment and a J gene segment. Rearrangements were called productive when the CDR3 lacked stop codons and stayed in frame with V and J; all others were non-productive. Following IMGT convention, CDR3 was defined as the stretch from the second conserved V-encoded cysteine up to the conserved J-encoded phenylalanine. In an earlier analysis of around 540 of the donors, sequences lacking an unambiguous match to a single V gene segment were excluded. In an earlier analysis of 500 to 750 of the donors, V segments were called functional above 56.7% productive rearrangements and were called segregating when the between-donor standard deviation exceeded 5%. A statistical classification framework was built for diagnosing cytomegalovirus status from the catalog of TCR beta chain sequences. V and J gene assignment, in a later analysis, came from comparing TCR nucleotide sequences with IMGT/GENE-DB human TR gene sequences. Using the TCRdist pipeline, a later analysis assigned CDR3 sequences along with most-parsimonious VDJ recombination scenarios. A later analysis defined each TCR beta chain by its CDR3 amino acid sequence plus V-gene family, and excluded reads lacking a unique V-gene family. A later analysis removed several hundred highly shared, low-generation-probability nucleotide sequences to deal with suspected cross-contamination and a sequencing artifact. In a later analysis, a clonal expansion index for each public chain was calculated from normalized within-repertoire ranks of inferred template counts. In a later analysis, generation probabilities were computed with a VDJ recombination model fitted to out-of-frame rearrangements, and the resulting probabilities were checked against IGoR. A later analysis scored TCR-TCR, TCR-HLA and TCR-CMV co-occurrence with hypergeometric tests, applying a repertoire-size bias correction to TCR pairs. False discovery rates were estimated in a later analysis by permuting HLA or CMV assignments 20 times. A later analysis grouped co-occurring TCRs with DBSCAN, adding TCRdist sequence similarity when clustering within HLA-allele-positive subsets. Co-occurrence clustering excluded repertoires with fewer than 30,000 or more than 120,000 public chains, plus five with anomalous nucleotide sharing. The immuneACCESS repertoire file appears here via TCRdb, limited to in-frame rearrangements. These files lack a portion of the clones; in checked studies, under half of the deficit traces to unresolved V genes, and the cause of the others is not known. V and J calls and clone size are those listed in that table; D and trimming were worked out from the DNA. The sample table lists 100,000 to 150,000 clones, about 80% of them with a count of one. The ten largest account for around 8.9% of the sample.

The cohort was made up of 666 healthy bone marrow donors. All cohort members were sampled while nominally healthy, although unrecorded immune exposures were likely present. The donor was CMV seropositive and belonged to the group of about 290 seropositive cohort members. Every donor gave a peripheral blood sample, and the peripheral blood mononuclear cells from that sample were used for TCR beta sequencing. The Qiagen DNeasy Blood Extraction Kit was used to extract genomic DNA from the blood cell samples. As concerns this clone: The clone's antigen remains unknown. The record has no base qualities; no much larger clone is one base away.

The clonotype comes from a man in his thirties or forties in good health and CMV-seropositive. Specimen: PBMCs.

DNA sequence: TGTGCCAGCAGCTACTACGACTCCCGTGGAGAGACCCAGTACTTC. This translates into CASSYYDSRGETQYF. The V gene is TRBV5-6 and the J gene is TRBJ2-5; too little of a D gene remains to name it. At the junction V is shortened by 3 bases and J by 4 bases, with 16 bases in between. CDR1 and CDR2 are drawn from the germline V gene: SGHDT, YYEEEE. The CDR3 has 15 amino acids, counting the end cysteine and phenylalanine. The sequence is cut down to CDR3 DNA, 45 bases in frame from base 1.